Listed below are T cell receptor beta chains from one sample, sequenced in a study of cytomegalovirus exposure and HLA in healthy donors. Sequencing was performed with immunoSEQ multiplex PCR; in TCRdb, only in-frame clones are kept and a portion is missing. This table holds 100,000 to 150,000 clones, about four fifths found once. The sequencing sample was made of PBMCs. The receptors here all came from a woman in her thirties or forties in good health and CMV-seronegative. Both conserved end residues are part of each CDR3. Each record gives: clone size, V gene, J gene, D gene, CDR3 DNA, CDR3 protein. D genes are given only for firm matches. Clone size is not always given. Where it is, it says once, few, many or a class for expanded clones.

abundance: NA; v_gene: TRBV28; j_gene: TRBJ2-7; d_gene: NA; CDR3nt: TGTGCCAGCAGTTTATACTACTACGAGCAGTACTTC; CDR3aa: CASSLYYYEQYF
abundance: NA; v_gene: TRBV7-8; j_gene: TRBJ2-1; d_gene: TRBD1; CDR3nt: TGTGCCAGCCGGGACAGGGGTCGGAATGAGCAGTTCTTC; CDR3aa: CASRDRGRNEQFF
abundance: NA; v_gene: TRBV2; j_gene: TRBJ2-3; d_gene: TRBD1; CDR3nt: TGTGCCTCCCACCCTAGGGGGCGTTCAGATACGCAGTATTTT; CDR3aa: CASHPRGRSDTQYF
abundance: NA; v_gene: TRBV2; j_gene: TRBJ2-5; d_gene: NA; CDR3nt: TGTGCCAGCAGCCTGACTGCACCCCCGGGAGAGACCCAGTACTTC; CDR3aa: CASSLTAPPGETQYF
abundance: few; v_gene: TRBV4-1; j_gene: TRBJ1-1; d_gene: TRBD1; CDR3nt: TGCGCCAGCAGCCAAGAATTTGGAGGACAGGGGCGGACTGAAGCTTTCTTT; CDR3aa: CASSQEFGGQGRTEAFF
abundance: NA; v_gene: TRBV7-2; j_gene: TRBJ1-4; d_gene: NA; CDR3nt: TGTGCCAGCAGCTCCCCGCGAGGAGGAACTAATGAAAAACTGTTTTTT; CDR3aa: CASSSPRGGTNEKLFF
abundance: NA; v_gene: TRBV5-4; j_gene: TRBJ1-3; d_gene: NA; CDR3nt: TGTGCCAGCAGCTTCGGCTCTGGAAACACCATATATTTT; CDR3aa: CASSFGSGNTIYF
abundance: NA; v_gene: TRBV12-5; j_gene: TRBJ1-1; d_gene: NA; CDR3nt: TGTGCTAGTGGTTTGGCAGGGGACGAAGAAGCTTTCTTT; CDR3aa: CASGLAGDEEAFF
abundance: NA; v_gene: TRBV7-9; j_gene: TRBJ2-2; d_gene: NA; CDR3nt: TGTGCCAGCAGCTTGGCGACAGTCGGGGAGCTGTTTTTT; CDR3aa: CASSLATVGELFF
abundance: NA; v_gene: TRBV4-3; j_gene: TRBJ1-4; d_gene: NA; CDR3nt: TGCGCCAGCAGCCAAGCTTCCAGGGAGGTAAAACTGTTTTTT; CDR3aa: CASSQASREVKLFF
abundance: NA; v_gene: TRBV14; j_gene: TRBJ1-4; d_gene: NA; CDR3nt: TGTGCCAGCAGTGGGGTACGGGGGAGGAATGAAAAACTGTTTTTT; CDR3aa: CASSGVRGRNEKLFF
abundance: NA; v_gene: TRBV4-1; j_gene: TRBJ1-4; d_gene: TRBD1; CDR3nt: TGCGCCAGCAGCCCACAGGGGGCGGGAAGTGAAAAACTGTTTTTT; CDR3aa: CASSPQGAGSEKLFF
abundance: NA; v_gene: TRBV5-1; j_gene: TRBJ2-1; d_gene: TRBD2; CDR3nt: TGCGCCAGCAGAGAGGGGAGGGTGCAGTTCTTC; CDR3aa: CASREGRVQFF
abundance: NA; v_gene: TRBV19; j_gene: TRBJ2-6; d_gene: TRBD1; CDR3nt: TGTGCCAGTAGTATAGCGTTCACAGGGGCCGGGGCCAACGTCCTGACTTTC; CDR3aa: CASSIAFTGAGANVLTF